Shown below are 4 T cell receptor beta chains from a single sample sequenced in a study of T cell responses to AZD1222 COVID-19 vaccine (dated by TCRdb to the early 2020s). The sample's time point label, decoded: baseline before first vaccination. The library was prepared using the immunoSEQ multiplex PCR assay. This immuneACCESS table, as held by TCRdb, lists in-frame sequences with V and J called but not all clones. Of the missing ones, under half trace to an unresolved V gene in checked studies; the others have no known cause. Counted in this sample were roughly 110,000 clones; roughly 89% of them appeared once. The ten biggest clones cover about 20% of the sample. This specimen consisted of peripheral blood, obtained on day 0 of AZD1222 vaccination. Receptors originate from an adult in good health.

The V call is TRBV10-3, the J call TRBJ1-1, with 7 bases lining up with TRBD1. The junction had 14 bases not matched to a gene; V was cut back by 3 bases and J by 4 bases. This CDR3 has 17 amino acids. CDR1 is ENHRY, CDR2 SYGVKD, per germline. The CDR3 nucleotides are TGTGCCATCAGTGATAAGGGGGCGTTGGTATTGGGCACTGAAGCTTTCTTT. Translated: CAISDKGALVLGTEAFF.

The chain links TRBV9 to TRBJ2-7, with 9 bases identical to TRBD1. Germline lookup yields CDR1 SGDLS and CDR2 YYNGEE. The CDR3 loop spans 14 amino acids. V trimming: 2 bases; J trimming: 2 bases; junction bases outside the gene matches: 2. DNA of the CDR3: TGTGCCAGCAGCGTCGGACAGGGGACCTACGAGCAGTACTTC. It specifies CASSVGQGTYEQYF.

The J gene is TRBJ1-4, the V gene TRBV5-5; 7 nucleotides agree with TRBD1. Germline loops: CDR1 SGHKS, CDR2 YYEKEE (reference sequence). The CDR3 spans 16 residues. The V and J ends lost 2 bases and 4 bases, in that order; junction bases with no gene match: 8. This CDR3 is CASSFLPDRFNEKLFF. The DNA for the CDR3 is TGTGCCAGCAGCTTCCTACCGGACAGGTTTAATGAAAAACTGTTTTTT.

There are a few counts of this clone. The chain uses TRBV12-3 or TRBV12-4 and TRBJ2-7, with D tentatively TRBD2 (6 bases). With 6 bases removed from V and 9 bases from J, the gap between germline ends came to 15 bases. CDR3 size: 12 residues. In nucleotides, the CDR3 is TGTGCCAGCAGGCGGGACCTGGGGCGGCAGTACTTC. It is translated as CASRRDLGRQYF.